A single sample gave rise to the 31 T cell receptor beta chains below, sequenced in a study of type 1 regulatory T cells. From the reads, TCRdb called clonotypes with MiXCR, one entry per CDR3 protein. The table includes about 65,000 distinct CDR3 sequences, roughly half detected once. Which antigens these TCRs recognize remains unknown. Sequencing used cultured non-Tr1 T cells, either the whole culture or a sorted T cell fraction (not recorded which). These receptors were taken from a human donor in good health.

The chain recombines TRBV11-3 with TRBJ2-7; the D is unclear. Germline V lookup: CDR1 SGHNT, CDR2 YENEEA. The CDR3 runs to 13 residues. The V gene lost 0 bases and the J gene lost 7 bases, with 10 bases spanning the gap. The CDR3 sequence is CASSLETTTEQYF. CDR3 coding DNA: TGTGCCAGCAGCTTAGAAACCACGACTGAGCAGTACTTC. The complete variable domain, with remaining parts taken from reference TRBV11-3 and TRBJ2-7, reads EAGVVQSPRYKIIEKKQPVAFWCNPISGHNTLYWYLQNLGQGPELLIRYENEEAVDDSQLPKDRFSAERLKGVDSTLKIQPAELGDSAVYLCASSLETTTEQYFGPGTRLTVT.

V is TRBV4-3 and J is TRBJ2-1; TRBD2 matches at 12 bases. Unmatched junction bases numbered 3, after V lost 5 bases and J lost 4 bases. The CDR3 extends over 15 amino acids. The germline gives CDR1 LGHNA, CDR2 YSLEER. CDR3 protein: CASSTGTSGYNEQFF. In DNA form, the CDR3 reads TGCGCCAGCAGCACCGGGACTAGCGGGTACAATGAGCAGTTCTTC.

The chain combines TRBV20-1 with TRBJ2-7; the D gene is possibly TRBD2 (6 bases). This CDR3 comprises 15 residues. The V end was cut by 3 bases, the J end by 5 bases, with 20 bases between. CDR1 is DFQATT and CDR2 is SNEGSKA in the germline V gene (reference sequence). The CDR3 reads CSASHGTLRGDEQYF. The CDR3 region has the DNA TGCAGTGCTAGCCACGGGACTCTACGAGGGGACGAGCAGTACTTC.

This clonotype was seen more than once but under ten times. The chain has TRBV7-3 and TRBJ2-2; no clear D. Germline CDR1 is SGHTA and CDR2 is FQGTGA. The CDR3 runs to 11 residues. Deletions cut 3 bases from V and 6 bases from J, with 2 bases between. The CDR3 region has the DNA TGTGCCAGCAGCTTGGCCGGGGAGCTGTTTTTT. It translates to CASSLAGELFF.

CDR3 sequence (DNA): TGTGCCAGCAGTTTAGCGGATCCGTGGGTGGACGGTAGCTCCTACAATGAGCAGTTCTTC. This encodes CASSLADPWVDGSSYNEQFF. The chain employs TRBV12-3 or TRBV12-4 and TRBJ2-1, with D unclear. With 0 bases removed from V and 0 bases from J, the gap between germline ends came to 21 bases. The CDR3 spans 20 residues.

This clonotype was picked up a small number of times. The chain is built from TRBV12-3 or TRBV12-4 and TRBJ2-7, with TRBD2 identical over 7 bases. With 3 bases clipped from V and 6 bases from J, the junction kept 8 bases outside the gene matches. The CDR3 sequence is 14 residues long. The chain's CDR3 is CASSLMGGLAEQYF. The CDR3 DNA reads as TGTGCCAGCAGTTTGATGGGGGGGTTGGCCGAGCAGTACTTC.

This clonotype appeared a few times. The rearrangement uses TRBV7-6 and TRBJ2-3; unclear D gene. Between the trimmed V and J ends, which lost 4 bases and 2 bases, there was a span of 13 bases. The CDR3 is 15 residues long. Germline lookup yields CDR1 SGHVS and CDR2 FNYEAQ. CDR3 residues: CASSSQARNTDTQYF. Written as DNA, the CDR3 is TGTGCCAGCAGCTCCCAGGCCAGGAACACAGATACGCAGTATTTT.

V gene TRBV6-1 combines with J gene TRBJ1-5; D is uncertain. V was cut by 1 base and J by 3 bases, with 10 bases left in between. Germline lookup yields CDR1 MNHNS and CDR2 SASEGT. CDR3 length: 15 residues. CDR3 in amino acids: CASSEGIAYNQPQHF. The CDR3 nucleotides are TGTGCCAGCAGTGAAGGAATTGCCTACAATCAGCCCCAGCATTTT.

This clonotype was counted between two and nine times. The rearrangement uses TRBV20-1 and TRBJ2-7, with TRBD2 matching over 9 bases. The CDR3 runs 16 residues. The germline V gene has CDR1 DFQATT and CDR2 SNEGSKA (reference sequence). After removal of 6 bases from V and 0 bases from J, the junction contained 12 bases not matched to a gene. The CDR3 here is CSASPTQRGASYEQYF. The CDR3 DNA follows: TGCAGTGCCTCTCCCACTCAGCGGGGGGCCTCCTACGAGCAGTACTTC.

The rearrangement uses TRBV11-2 and TRBJ2-7, with a tentative D call TRBD2 (5 bases). V lost 5 bases, J lost 2 bases, and 13 bases lay in between. Germline V CDR1 and CDR2: SGHAT, FQNNGV. CDR3 length: 14 residues. This CDR3 is CASSRTDFAYEQYF. CDR3 nucleotides: TGTGCCAGCAGCAGGACTGATTTCGCCTACGAGCAGTACTTC.

The chain couples TRBV7-8 to TRBJ2-2; D gene unclear. Trimming took off 4 bases at V and 8 bases at J, with 11 bases between the two ends. There are 13 residues in the CDR3. Germline CDR1 reads SGHVS; CDR2 reads FQNEAQ. CDR3 coding DNA: TGTGCCAGCAGCTCCAGGACCCGAGGGGAGCTGTTTTTT. It encodes CASSSRTRGELFF.

The rearrangement uses TRBV27 and TRBJ1-6; 8 bases map to TRBD1. This CDR3 comprises 15 residues. Germline CDR1 is MNHEY and CDR2 is SMNVEV (reference sequence). The junction had 6 bases not matched to a gene; V was cut back by 2 bases and J by 9 bases. CDR3 protein: CASSLKDRGGSPLHF. The CDR3 region has the DNA TGTGCCAGCAGTTTAAAAGACAGGGGAGGTTCACCCCTCCACTTT.

This chain links TRBV5-1 with TRBJ1-1; possible D gene TRBD1, 6 bases. This CDR3 is built from 15 residues. The ends were cut back, 4 bases at V and 1 base at J, with 14 bases in the middle. CDR1 and CDR2 (germline): SGHRS, YFSETQ. CDR3 bases: TGCGCCAGCAGCACTATGGGGGCGGCGAACACTGAAGCTTTCTTT. It encodes CASSTMGAANTEAFF.

This clonotype has more than one count but fewer than ten. The rearrangement links TRBV6-5 to TRBJ2-1; D remains unclear. The CDR3 totals 13 residues. Germline V CDR1 and CDR2: MNHEY, SVGAGI. V was cut by 6 bases and J by 0 bases, with 6 bases left in between. Written as DNA, the CDR3 is TGTGCCAGCAGGGCGAGCTCCTACAATGAGCAGTTCTTC. It translates to CASRASSYNEQFF.

The chain uses TRBV3-1 and TRBJ2-7; a possible D gene is TRBD2 (5 bases). Trimming pared 1 base from V and 5 bases from J, leaving 6 bases between. Germline V gene data show CDR1 as LGHDT and CDR2 as YNNKEL (reference sequence). The CDR3 contains 12 residues. As DNA, the CDR3 is TGTGCCAGCAGCCAAGTAGCGAACGAGCAGTACTTC. Translated, it gives CASSQVANEQYF.

There are a few counts of this clonotype. The chain uses TRBV13 and TRBJ2-1, with D possibly TRBD1 on 6 matching bases. The CDR3 runs 15 residues. V was trimmed by 3 bases and J by 1 base, leaving 10 bases between them. Germline values: CDR1 PRHDT, CDR2 FYEKMQ (reference sequence). The CDR3 loop is CASSLGALSYNEQFF. The CDR3 region has the DNA TGTGCCAGCAGCTTGGGGGCTTTATCCTACAATGAGCAGTTCTTC.

The J gene is TRBJ2-3, the V gene TRBV7-9; weak D call: TRBD1 (5 bases). The CDR3 has 16 residues. Trimming took 1 base from V and 0 from J, leaving 11 bases between them. CDR1 is SEHNR and CDR2 is FQNEAQ in the germline V gene (reference sequence). This CDR3 is CASSLVGQGSTDTQYF. The CDR3 DNA sequence: TGTGCCAGCAGCTTAGTGGGTCAGGGCAGCACAGATACGCAGTATTTT.

This clonotype has only one observation. V is TRBV11-3 and J is TRBJ2-1, with D perhaps being TRBD1 or TRBD2 (5 bases each). CDR3 length: 20 residues. V was pared by 0 bases and J by 0 bases, with 21 bases between. Germline CDR1 reads SGHNT; CDR2 reads YENEEA. CDR3 sequence (DNA): TGTGCCAGCAGCTTAGATCCGGTTTTATTCGGGGCCAGCTCCTACAATGAGCAGTTCTTC. Encoded protein: CASSLDPVLFGASSYNEQFF.

The count of this clonotype is one. J is TRBJ1-2 and V is TRBV19; unclear D gene. CDR3 length equals 14 residues. CDR1 is LNHDA, CDR2 SQIVND, per germline (reference sequence). Trimming cost V 7 bases and J 4 bases, with 16 bases left between them. The CDR3 DNA reads as TGTGCCAGTAACAATCCTCCCGCGGTCTATGGCTACACCTTC. It yields the protein CASNNPPAVYGYTF.

This clonotype has a handful of counts. The rearrangement uses TRBV7-2 and TRBJ2-1; the D is unclear. The V gene's germline CDR1 is SGHTA and CDR2 FQGNSA. V was pared by 5 bases and J by 4 bases, with 12 bases between. The CDR3 is made up of 14 amino acids. The CDR3 is CASSRRGQYNEQFF. CDR3 DNA sequence: TGTGCCAGCAGCCGCCGAGGTCAGTACAATGAGCAGTTCTTC.

The V gene is TRBV7-2, the J gene TRBJ2-5; no clear D. The V gene's germline CDR1 is SGHTA and CDR2 FQGNSA. The CDR3 runs to 13 residues. V shed 2 bases and J shed 3 bases, with 7 bases lying between them. The CDR3 sequence is CASSLSPEETQYF. Here the CDR3 DNA reads TGTGCCAGCAGCTTATCGCCGGAAGAGACCCAGTACTTC.

This clonotype came up a few times. The chain joins TRBV4-3 to TRBJ1-2; TRBD1 might be the D (5 bases). Germline V gives CDR1 LGHNA, CDR2 YSLEER. Trimming took 4 bases from V and 2 from J, leaving 14 bases between them. The CDR3 spans 15 residues. CDR3 loop: CASSRGDGGNYGYTF. The CDR3, as DNA: TGCGCCAGCAGCCGGGGGGACGGAGGGAACTATGGCTACACCTTC.

The chain has TRBV2 and TRBJ2-1; 12 bases agree with TRBD2. Germline V gene data show CDR1 as SNHLY and CDR2 as FYNNEI. This CDR3 region has 16 residues. V shed 2 bases and J 10 bases; nucleotides not matched to a gene: 9. Here the CDR3 reads CASSEFGASGGGEQFF. Here the CDR3 DNA reads TGTGCCAGCAGTGAATTTGGCGCTAGCGGGGGGGGAGAGCAGTTCTTC. Looking up the rest from reference TRBV2 and TRBJ2-1 gives the full variable domain: EPEVTQTPSHQVTQMGQEVILRCVPISNHLYFYWYRQILGQKVEFLVSFYNNEISEKSEIFDDQFSVERPDGSNFTLKIRSTKLEDSAMYFCASSEFGASGGGEQFFGPGTRLTVL.

J is TRBJ2-7 and V is TRBV7-2; TRBD2 is a possible D gene (6 bases). CDR1 SGHTA and CDR2 FQGNSA come from the germline V gene. V lost 4 bases and J lost 7, with 11 bases in between. The CDR3 runs 12 residues. The CDR3 here is CASSSLGGEQYF. The CDR3 DNA sequence: TGTGCCAGCAGCTCCCTCGGGGGTGAGCAGTACTTC.

The chain is built from TRBV7-8 and TRBJ2-3; D not certain. This CDR3 comprises 11 residues. The V and J ends lost 8 bases and 6 bases respectively, with 9 bases between them. The germline CDR1 and CDR2 sequences are SGHVS and FQNEAQ. The CDR3, as DNA: TGTGCCAGCGGGCAGGTGGATACGCAGTATTTT. Its protein product is CASGQVDTQYF.

The rearrangement uses TRBV27 and TRBJ1-6, with 9 bases fitting TRBD1. This CDR3 has 15 amino acids. V lost 6 bases to trimming and J lost 10 bases; unmatched junction nucleotides: 10. Per the germline V gene, CDR1 is MNHEY and CDR2 is SMNVEV (reference sequence). The CDR3 protein is CASSLWGQGRSPLHF. DNA for the CDR3: TGTGCCAGCAGCCTATGGGGACAGGGACGGTCACCCCTCCACTTT.

This chain links TRBV20-1 with TRBJ1-5, with D maybe TRBD1 (6 bases). The germline CDR1 and CDR2 sequences are DFQATT and SNEGSKA (reference sequence). V lost 4 bases, J lost 4 bases, and 11 bases lay in between. CDR3 length: 13 amino acids. The CDR3 DNA follows: TGCAGTGCTATTGGAGGGGGAAATCAGCCCCAGCATTTT. Protein product: CSAIGGGNQPQHF.

CDR3 amino acids: CASRLTSRRNFESTEAFF. CDR3 nucleotide sequence: TGCGCCAGCAGATTAACGAGCCGTCGGAATTTTGAGAGCACTGAAGCTTTCTTT. V usage is TRBV5-1 and J usage is TRBJ1-1; D is unclear. V was shortened by 5 bases and J by 4 bases, with 27 bases between the two germline ends. The CDR3 contains 18 residues. Germline assignment: CDR1 SGHRS and CDR2 YFSETQ.

This chain connects TRBV7-8 to TRBJ1-1; D unclear. Germline CDR1 is SGHVS and CDR2 is FQNEAQ. Trimming took off 5 bases at V and 0 bases at J, with 7 bases between the two ends. The CDR3 runs 13 residues. CDR3 nucleotides: TGTGCCAGCAGCCACGGACTGAACACTGAAGCTTTCTTT. Its translation is CASSHGLNTEAFF.

This clonotype was observed once. J is TRBJ2-4 and V is TRBV20-1; no definite D call. There are 13 residues in the CDR3. Trimming cost V 7 bases and J 0 bases, with 10 bases left between them. Looked up from germline, CDR1 is DFQATT and CDR2 is SNEGSKA (reference sequence). The CDR3 coding sequence is TGCAGTGTAGTCGATCTAGCCAAAAACATTCAGTACTTC. This sequence encodes CSVVDLAKNIQYF.

The chain carries TRBV2 and TRBJ1-2; 7 bases are a match to TRBD1. Germline V lookup: CDR1 SNHLY, CDR2 FYNNEI. J was trimmed by 7 bases and V by 0 bases; bases with no gene match: 5. This CDR3 has 14 amino acids. CDR3 in DNA: TGTGCCAGCAGTGAAGCGACAGCAGGGGGTGGCTACACCTTC. Translating it yields CASSEATAGGGYTF.